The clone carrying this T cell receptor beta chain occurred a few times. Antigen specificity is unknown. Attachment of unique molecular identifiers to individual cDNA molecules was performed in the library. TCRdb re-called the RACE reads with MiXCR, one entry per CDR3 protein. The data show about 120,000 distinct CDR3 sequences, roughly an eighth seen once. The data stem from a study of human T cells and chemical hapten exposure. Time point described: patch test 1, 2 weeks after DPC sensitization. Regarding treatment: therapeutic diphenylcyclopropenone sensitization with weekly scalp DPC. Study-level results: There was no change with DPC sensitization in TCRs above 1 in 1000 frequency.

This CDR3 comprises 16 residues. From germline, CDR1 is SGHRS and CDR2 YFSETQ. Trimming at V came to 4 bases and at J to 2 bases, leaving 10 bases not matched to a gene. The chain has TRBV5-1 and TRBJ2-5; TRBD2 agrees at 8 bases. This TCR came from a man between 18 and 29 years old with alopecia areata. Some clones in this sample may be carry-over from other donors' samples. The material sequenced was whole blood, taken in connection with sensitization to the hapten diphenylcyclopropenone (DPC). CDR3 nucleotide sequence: TGCGCCAGCAGCACGGGAGGGTTCGCCGTTCAAGAGACCCAGTACTTC. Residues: CASSTGGFAVQETQYF. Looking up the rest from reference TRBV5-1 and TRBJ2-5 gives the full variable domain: KAGVTQTPRYLIKTRGQQVTLSCSPISGHRSVSWYQQTPGQGLQFLFEYFSETQRNKGNFPGRFSGRQFSNSRSEMNVSTLELGDSALYLCASSTGGFAVQETQYFGPGTRLLVL.